The 28 T cell receptor beta chains reported below all come from one sample, sequenced in a study of blood T cell repertoires in COVID-19. Profiling relied on immunoSEQ multiplex PCR, and the TCRdb table lists in-frame clones only, not all of them. The repertoire consists of almost 95,000 clones, with less than 75% occurring once and the leading ten covering about 22%. Sequenced sample: peripheral blood. The receptors were gathered from a woman aged 55-69 years in a cohort sampled during active or convalescent COVID-19.

This clone was counted a single time. This chain links TRBV2 with TRBJ1-2; 10 bases match TRBD1. CDR1 and CDR2 from the germline V gene are SNHLY and FYNNEI. The junction had 6 bases not matched to a gene; V was cut back by 7 bases and J by 7 bases. The CDR3 loop spans 13 amino acids. CDR3 nucleotide sequence: TGTGCCAGCACCATCGGGACAGGGGTTGGCTACACCTTC. Encoded protein: CASTIGTGVGYTF.

The chain carries TRBV24-1 and TRBJ2-1; TRBD1 aligns across 8 bases. Germline values: CDR1 KGHDR, CDR2 SFDVKD. V lost 2 bases to trimming and J lost 6 bases; unmatched junction nucleotides: 8. CDR3 length equals 16 residues. CDR3 DNA sequence: TGTGCCACCAGTGATTACCTGACAGGGGTGGGCAATGAGCAGTTCTTC. The encoded protein is CATSDYLTGVGNEQFF.

Worth noting for this clone: A read error may produce the germline difference seen at one junction end. This chain links TRBV4-1 with TRBJ1-5, with a possible D match to TRBD1 (5 bases). Per the germline V gene, CDR1 is MGHRA and CDR2 is YSYEKL. This CDR3 spans 15 amino acids. DNA of the CDR3: TGCGCCCGCAGCCGGCGGGGGGATAGCAATCAGCCCCAGCATTTT. It encodes CARSRRGDSNQPQHF.

The V gene is TRBV7-9, the J gene TRBJ1-1; no firm D call. The CDR3 has 12 residues. The V gene's germline CDR1 is SEHNR and CDR2 FQNEAQ (reference sequence). Trimming left V 5 bases short and J 5 bases short, with 9 bases between. The CDR3 spells CASSRAGTEAFF. CDR3 DNA: TGTGCCAGCAGCCGCGCGGGGACTGAAGCTTTCTTT.

The chain recombines TRBV6-1 with TRBJ1-1, with D perhaps matching TRBD1 (6 bases). In germline, CDR1 is MNHNS, CDR2 SASEGT. Trimming removed 0 bases at V and 5 bases at J, with 10 bases between. This CDR3 has 14 amino acids. For the CDR3, the DNA is TGTGCCAGCAGTGAAGCGGGGGCTGGGACTGAAGCTTTCTTT. Protein sequence: CASSEAGAGTEAFF.

The chain employs TRBV4-1 and TRBJ2-7; 8 positions agree with TRBD1. The length of the CDR3 is 16 residues. Germline-derived CDR1 and CDR2 are MGHRA and YSYEKL. With 0 bases clipped from V and 3 bases from J, the junction kept 7 bases outside the gene matches. The CDR3, as DNA: TGCGCCAGCAGCCAAGATTTGTGGGACAGGAGCTACGAGCAGTACTTC. Protein: CASSQDLWDRSYEQYF.

The chain combines TRBV5-1 with TRBJ2-3; TRBD2 aligns across 9 bases. The V and J ends lost 0 bases and 2 bases, in that order; junction bases with no gene match: 4. This CDR3 region has 16 residues. The germline V gene encodes CDR1 SGHRS and CDR2 YFSETQ. CDR3 sequence: CASSLDSGGSTDTQYF. As DNA, the CDR3 is TGCGCCAGCAGCTTGGATAGCGGGGGATCCACAGATACGCAGTATTTT.

V gene TRBV6-5 combines with J gene TRBJ2-1; 8 bases are shared with TRBD2. The ends lost 6 bases at V and 12 bases at J; junction bases unmatched: 10. Germline V gene sequence: CDR1 MNHEY, CDR2 SVGAGI. The CDR3 sequence is 13 residues long. This CDR3 reads CASSISGGPAQFF. In nucleotides, the CDR3 is TGTGCCAGCAGCATCTCGGGGGGGCCAGCGCAGTTCTTC.

V usage is TRBV4-2 and J usage is TRBJ1-6; 9 positions agree with TRBD1. The CDR3 is 15 residues long. Trimming at V came to 1 base and at J to 9 bases, leaving 4 bases not matched to a gene. Germline values: CDR1 LGHNA, CDR2 YNFKEQ. CDR3 loop: CASSQAGQGSSPLHF. The CDR3 nucleotides read TGTGCCAGCAGCCAAGCGGGACAGGGTAGTTCACCCCTCCACTTT.

The V and J genes are TRBV7-9 and TRBJ2-7; 11 bases fit TRBD1. CDR1 and CDR2 from the germline V gene are SEHNR and FQNEAQ (reference sequence). This CDR3 spans 14 amino acids. Germline trimming cut 5 bases from V and 4 bases from J; bases unmatched to any gene: 4. CDR3 DNA sequence: TGTGCCAGCAGCAACGGACAGGGGGCGTACGAGCAGTACTTC. This codes for CASSNGQGAYEQYF. The full variable domain, completed using reference TRBV7-9 and TRBJ2-7, is DTGVSQNPRHKITKRGQNVTFRCDPISEHNRLYWYRQTLGQGPEFLTYFQNEAQLEKSRLLSDRFSAERPKGSFSTLEIQRTEQGDSAMYLCASSNGQGAYEQYFGPGTRLTVT.

Here the CDR3 reads CASGRRTELSYEQYF. The DNA of the CDR3 is TGTGCTAGTGGCCGACGGACTGAACTTTCCTACGAGCAGTACTTC. V is TRBV12-5 and J is TRBJ2-7; weak D call: TRBD2 (5 bases). Germline V gene data show CDR1 as LGHNT and CDR2 as FRNRAP. V gave up 6 bases and J gave up 1 base, with 16 bases separating them. CDR3 length: 15 residues.

The chain carries TRBV2 and TRBJ2-7; possible D gene TRBD1, 5 bases. The ends were cut back, 2 bases at V and 2 bases at J, with 10 bases in the middle. CDR1 SNHLY and CDR2 FYNNEI come from the germline V gene. The length of the CDR3 is 14 residues. The chain's CDR3 is CASSELGPPYEQYF. The CDR3 region has the DNA TGTGCCAGCAGTGAACTGGGGCCCCCCTACGAGCAGTACTTC.

This clone has a handful of counts. The chain carries TRBV2 and TRBJ1-1; D not resolved. CDR3 size: 14 residues. V was pared by 2 bases and J by 0 bases, with 7 bases between. Looked up from germline, CDR1 is SNHLY and CDR2 is FYNNEI. CDR3 coding DNA: TGTGCCAGCAGTGAAATCCGGTTGAACACTGAAGCTTTCTTT. This codes for CASSEIRLNTEAFF.

This clone has only one observation. V usage is TRBV29-1 and J usage is TRBJ1-2, with a possible D match to TRBD1 (5 bases). The germline CDR1 and CDR2 sequences are SQVTM and ANQGSEA. The CDR3 extends over 15 amino acids. V lost 1 base to trimming and J lost 2 bases, with 14 bases between them. The CDR3 loop is CSVEGVAGGNYGYTF. The DNA for the CDR3 is TGCAGCGTTGAAGGGGTGGCGGGGGGAAACTATGGCTACACCTTC.

This chain connects TRBV19 to TRBJ2-3; D remains unclear. The CDR3 covers 13 residues. The germline CDR1 and CDR2 sequences are LNHDA and SQIVND (reference sequence). V lost 6 bases and J 3 bases, leaving 10 bases between the germline ends. CDR3 sequence reads: CASSRSGTDTQYF. The CDR3 DNA is TGTGCCAGTAGCCGCTCCGGGACAGATACGCAGTATTTT.

This sequence joins TRBV4-2 and TRBJ2-1, with TRBD2 matching over 8 bases. The CDR3 consists of 18 residues. V dropped 0 bases and J dropped 5; count of bases not matched to a gene: 12. Germline V gives CDR1 LGHNA, CDR2 YNFKEQ. CDR3 DNA sequence: TGTGCCAGCAGCCAAGACGGGACCGGAGGGACTAGAAACAATGAGCAGTTCTTC. It codes for CASSQDGTGGTRNNEQFF.

The rearrangement joins TRBV15 to TRBJ1-4, with a weak D call TRBD1 (6 bases). This CDR3 has 16 residues. V was trimmed by 5 bases and J by 0 bases, leaving 13 bases between them. The V gene's germline CDR1 is LNHNV and CDR2 YYDKDF (reference sequence). The CDR3 DNA is TGTGCCACCAGCGGGGCAGGGGTGGCAACTAATGAAAAACTGTTTTTT. This encodes CATSGAGVATNEKLFF.

This clone was seen just once. This chain links TRBV3-1 (or the pseudogene TRBV3-2) with TRBJ1-2, with TRBD1 matching over 9 bases. Losses at the gene ends were 4 bases for V and 1 base for J; bases not matched to a gene: 13. The CDR3 is 18 amino acids. The germline gives CDR1 LGHDT, CDR2 YNNKEL (reference sequence). Here the CDR3 DNA reads TGTGCCAGCAGCCCCTATACAGGGGGCGTGAAGTTTAACTATGGCTACACCTTC. Its translation: CASSPYTGGVKFNYGYTF.

The chain uses TRBV3-1 (or the pseudogene TRBV3-2) and TRBJ2-3; 10 bases fit TRBD2. The CDR3 runs to 15 residues. J gave up 5 bases and V 1 base, and 3 bases lay outside the gene matches. Germline CDR1 reads LGHDT; CDR2 reads YNNKEL (reference sequence). CDR3 nucleotides: TGTGCCAGCAGCCAAGCTAGCGGGGGACTAGATACGCAGTATTTT. It is translated as CASSQASGGLDTQYF.

The gene calls are TRBV7-9 and TRBJ1-1; D remains unclear. The V and J ends lost 6 bases and 3 bases respectively, with 17 bases between them. Per the germline V gene, CDR1 is SEHNR and CDR2 is FQNEAQ (reference sequence). The CDR3 contains 15 residues. The CDR3 is CASRNRGFLDTEAFF. CDR3 in DNA: TGTGCCAGCAGAAACCGCGGGTTTTTGGACACTGAAGCTTTCTTT.

This chain connects TRBV19 to TRBJ1-2, with D uncertain. This CDR3 spans 16 amino acids. Trimming took 0 bases from V and 2 from J, leaving 13 bases between them. In germline, CDR1 is LNHDA, CDR2 SQIVND (reference sequence). CDR3 amino acids: CASSIDRGTINYGYTF. Here the CDR3 DNA reads TGTGCCAGTAGTATAGATCGCGGCACTATAAACTATGGCTACACCTTC.

The gene calls are TRBV7-2 and TRBJ2-5; TRBD1 agrees at 11 bases. CDR1 and CDR2 (germline): SGHTA, FQGNSA. This CDR3 region has 16 residues. The V segment lost 2 bases and the J segment 2 bases; nucleotides outside the gene matches: 4. The chain's CDR3 is CASSLPGTGGQETQYF. The CDR3 region has the DNA TGTGCCAGCAGCTTACCAGGGACAGGGGGACAAGAGACCCAGTACTTC.

To note about this clone: Other DNA sequences in this specimen translate into the identical CDR3. The V and J genes are TRBV5-6 and TRBJ2-2, with 8 positions matching TRBD1. The V gene end was trimmed by 2 bases and the J gene end by 4 bases; junction bases not matched to a gene: 7. CDR1 and CDR2 from the germline V gene are SGHDT and YYEEEE. The CDR3 runs to 16 residues. The CDR3 loop is CASSLRQGPSTGELFF. CDR3 in DNA: TGTGCCAGCAGCTTACGACAGGGGCCGAGCACCGGGGAGCTGTTTTTT.

This clone has more than one count but fewer than ten. This chain uses TRBV27 with TRBJ2-1; D is undetermined. The germline V and J ends were trimmed by 5 bases and 7 bases, with 18 bases remaining between them. The CDR3 runs to 15 residues. The germline V gene has CDR1 MNHEY and CDR2 SMNVEV (reference sequence). CDR3 in amino acids: CASSPSVLTRNEQFF. CDR3 nucleotide sequence: TGTGCCAGCAGTCCATCTGTCCTCACTCGGAATGAGCAGTTCTTC.

This clone was recorded only once. This sequence may be a read error, since a much larger clone differs from it by one base. This sample also contains other DNA sequences that code for the same CDR3. In DNA form, the CDR3 reads TGTGCCAGCAGTGCTAGCGGGGGGTCAGATACGCAGTATTTT. Translating gives CASSASGGSDTQYF. The genes are TRBV25-1 and TRBJ2-3, with TRBD2 matching over 11 bases. The CDR3 length is 14 residues. The germline gives CDR1 MGHDK, CDR2 SYGVNS. V shed 4 bases and J 4 bases; nucleotides not matched to a gene: 1.

This chain connects TRBV6-5 to TRBJ2-3, with 8 bases fitting TRBD2. The germline gives CDR1 MNHEY, CDR2 SVGAGI. V lost 5 bases, J lost 5 bases, and 6 bases stayed unmatched. There are 14 residues in the CDR3. CDR3 coding DNA: TGTGCCAGCAGTAGCACCCGGGGGGGAGATACGCAGTATTTT. It encodes CASSSTRGGDTQYF.

V usage is TRBV9 and J usage is TRBJ1-1; 10 positions agree with TRBD1. The V gene's germline CDR1 is SGDLS and CDR2 YYNGEE. The CDR3 is made up of 14 amino acids. J lost 4 bases, V lost 4 bases, and 4 bases had no gene match. CDR3 in amino acids: CASSTGQGVTEAFF. The CDR3 region has the DNA TGTGCCAGCAGCACTGGACAGGGGGTCACTGAAGCTTTCTTT.

The V and J genes are TRBV29-1 and TRBJ1-1, with a weak D call TRBD1 (5 bases). The V gene's germline CDR1 is SQVTM and CDR2 ANQGSEA. Trimming pared 1 base from V and 8 bases from J, leaving 11 bases between. The CDR3 is 12 residues long. CDR3 DNA sequence: TGCAGCGTTGAAGGGAGGGGCAGAGAAGCTTTCTTT. This gives the protein CSVEGRGREAFF.